This TCR beta chain is drawn from a study of blood T cell repertoires in COVID-19. Study in general: From the United States, Italy and Spain came samples of acute and convalescent COVID-19. Sample material is recorded as cDNA or gDNA derived from T cells, B-cell-depleted T cells, or PBMCs.

Study processing details: Amplification of reference gene primers was used by the study to estimate nucleated cell counts. The protocol was immunoSEQ multiplex PCR, while the TCRdb copy is restricted to in-frame clones and leaves out a portion. The DNA gave D and trimming, while V, J and clone size come from that table. The table lists 200,000 to 250,000 clones, 86% of them singletons. This clone is a singleton in its sample. Germline V gene sequence: CDR1 LNHDA, CDR2 SQIVND (reference sequence). The CDR3 is 15 amino acids. V dropped 2 bases and J dropped 2; count of bases not matched to a gene: 4. The material sequenced was peripheral blood. The chain couples TRBV19 to TRBJ2-3, with 7 bases fitting TRBD1. The source of this sequence is a man aged 25 to 40 who had recovered from COVID-19. The CDR3 nucleotides are TGTGCCAGTAGTATAATGACAGGGTTCACAGATACGCAGTATTTT. This gives the protein CASSIMTGFTDTQYF.